This T cell receptor beta chain was recorded in a study of graft-versus-host responses after intestinal transplantation. Study-level information: Transplant types were multivisceral, liver-intestinal, or isolated intestinal. Recipients were all induced with anti-thymocyte globulin, then given tacrolimus and steroids for around 3 years. General study points: Ileal or blood samples showed some GvH clones first, and such clones were also found in recipient marrow. Allografts of patients with graft-donor T cell macrochimerism showed high graft-versus-host to host-versus-graft clone ratios.

This clone appeared a single time. Its target is unknown. Data came from immunoSEQ multiplex PCR; TCRdb stores just in-frame clones and leaves some out. This table holds around 50,000 clones, about 81% found once. Germline assignment: CDR1 SGDLS and CDR2 YYNGEE. The CDR3 totals 16 residues. V was pared by 0 bases and J by 2 bases, with 13 bases between. This rearrangement joins TRBV9 to TRBJ2-3, with D possibly being TRBD2 (6 bases). The receptor was isolated from a human donor who was the organ donor for an intestinal transplant. The sample consisted of unstimulated CD4+ T cells sorted from spleen or lymph node cells, taken before transplant. The CDR3 here is CASSVELATITDTQYF. Written as DNA, the CDR3 is TGTGCCAGCAGCGTAGAACTAGCAACTATCACAGATACGCAGTATTTT.